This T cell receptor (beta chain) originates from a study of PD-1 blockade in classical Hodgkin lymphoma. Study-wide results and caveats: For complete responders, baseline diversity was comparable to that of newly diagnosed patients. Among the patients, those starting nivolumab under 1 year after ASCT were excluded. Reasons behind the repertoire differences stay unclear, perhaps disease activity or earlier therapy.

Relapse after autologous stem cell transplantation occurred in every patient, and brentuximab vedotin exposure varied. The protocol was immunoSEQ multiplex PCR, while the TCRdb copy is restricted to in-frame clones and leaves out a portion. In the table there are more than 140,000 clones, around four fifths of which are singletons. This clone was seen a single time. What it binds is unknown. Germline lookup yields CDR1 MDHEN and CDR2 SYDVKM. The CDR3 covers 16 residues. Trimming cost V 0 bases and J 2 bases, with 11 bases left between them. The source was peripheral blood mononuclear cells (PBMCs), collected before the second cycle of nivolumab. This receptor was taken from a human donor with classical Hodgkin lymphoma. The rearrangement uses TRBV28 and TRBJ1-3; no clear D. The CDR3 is CASSLWDFGAGNTIYF. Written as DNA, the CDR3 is TGTGCCAGCAGTTTATGGGACTTCGGCGCTGGAAACACCATATATTTT.